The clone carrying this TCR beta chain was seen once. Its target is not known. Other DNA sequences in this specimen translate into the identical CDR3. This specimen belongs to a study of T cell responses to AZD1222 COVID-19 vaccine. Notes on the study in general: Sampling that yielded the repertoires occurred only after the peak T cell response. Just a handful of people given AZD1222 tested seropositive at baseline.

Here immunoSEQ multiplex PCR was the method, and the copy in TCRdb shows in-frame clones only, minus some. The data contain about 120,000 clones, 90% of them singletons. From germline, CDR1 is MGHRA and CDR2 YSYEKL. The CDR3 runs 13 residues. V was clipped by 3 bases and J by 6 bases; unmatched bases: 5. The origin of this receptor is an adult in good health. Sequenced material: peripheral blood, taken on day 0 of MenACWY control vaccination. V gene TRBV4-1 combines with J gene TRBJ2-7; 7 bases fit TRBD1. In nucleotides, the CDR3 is TGCGCCAGCAGCCACGGGACAGAGGGCGAGCAGTACTTC. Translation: CASSHGTEGEQYF.